The following is a TCR beta chain sequence with its context. The CDR3 loop spans 14 amino acids. CDR1 is MDHEN and CDR2 is SYDVKM in the germline V gene. The V end lost 8 bases, the J end lost 6 bases, and 17 bases lay between the germline ends. This sample was taken from a study of control samples from healthy donors and cancer patients. Assay used: immunoSEQ multiplex PCR; TCRdb lists only in-frame clones, some missing. The repertoire holds some 130,000 clones, with more than 90% as singletons. Material for sequencing was blood. The V gene is TRBV28, the J gene TRBJ2-1; TRBD2 might be the D (6 bases). The TCR comes from a man aged 25-45 years in good health. In DNA form, the CDR3 reads TGTGCCAGCTGGTCGACTAGGGTCGGCAATGAGCAGTTCTTC. Protein sequence: CASWSTRVGNEQFF.